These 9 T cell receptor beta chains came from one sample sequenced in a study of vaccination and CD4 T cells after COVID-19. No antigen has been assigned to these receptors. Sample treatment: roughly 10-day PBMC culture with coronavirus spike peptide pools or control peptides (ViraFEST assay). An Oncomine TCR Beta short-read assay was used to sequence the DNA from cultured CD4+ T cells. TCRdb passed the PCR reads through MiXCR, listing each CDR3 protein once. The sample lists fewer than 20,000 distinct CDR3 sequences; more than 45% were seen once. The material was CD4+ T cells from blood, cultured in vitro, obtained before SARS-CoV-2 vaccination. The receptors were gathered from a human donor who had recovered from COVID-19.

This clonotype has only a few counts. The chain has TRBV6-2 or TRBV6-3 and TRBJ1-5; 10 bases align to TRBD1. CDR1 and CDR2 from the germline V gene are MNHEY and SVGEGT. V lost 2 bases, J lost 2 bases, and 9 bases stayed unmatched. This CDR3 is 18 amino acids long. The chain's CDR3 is CASSYISGQGTGNQPQHF. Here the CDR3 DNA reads TGTGCCAGCAGTTACATTTCGGGACAGGGGACGGGCAATCAGCCCCAGCATTTT.

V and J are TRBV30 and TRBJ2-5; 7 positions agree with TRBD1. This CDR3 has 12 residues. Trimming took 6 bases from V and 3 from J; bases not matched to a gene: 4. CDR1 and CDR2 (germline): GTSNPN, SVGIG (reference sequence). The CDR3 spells CACEQGKETQYF. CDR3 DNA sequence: TGTGCCTGCGAACAGGGGAAAGAGACCCAGTACTTC. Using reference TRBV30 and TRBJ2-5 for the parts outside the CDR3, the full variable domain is SQTIHQWPATLVQPVGSPLSLECTVEGTSNPNLYWYRQAAGRGLQLLFYSVGIGQISSEVPQNLSASRPQDRQFILSSKKLLLSDSGFYLCACEQGKETQYFGPGTRLLVL.

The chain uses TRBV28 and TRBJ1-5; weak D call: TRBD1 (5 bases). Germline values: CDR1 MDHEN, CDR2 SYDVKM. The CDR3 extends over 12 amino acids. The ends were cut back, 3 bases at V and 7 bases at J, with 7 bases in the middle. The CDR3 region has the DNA TGTGCCAGCAGTTTCAGGGAGCAGCCCCAGCATTTT. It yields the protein CASSFREQPQHF.

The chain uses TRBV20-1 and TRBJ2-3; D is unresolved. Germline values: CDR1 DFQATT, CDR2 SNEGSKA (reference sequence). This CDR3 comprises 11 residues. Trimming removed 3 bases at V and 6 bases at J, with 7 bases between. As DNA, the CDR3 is TGCAGTGCTAGGTCCTTGGATACGCAGTATTTT. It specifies CSARSLDTQYF.

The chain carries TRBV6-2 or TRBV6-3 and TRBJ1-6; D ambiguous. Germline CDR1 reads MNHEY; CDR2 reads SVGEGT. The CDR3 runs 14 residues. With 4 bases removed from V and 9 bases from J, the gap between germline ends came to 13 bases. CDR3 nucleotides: TGTGCCAGCAGTTTCCCCCCGGAGGGTTCACCCCTCCACTTT. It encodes CASSFPPEGSPLHF.

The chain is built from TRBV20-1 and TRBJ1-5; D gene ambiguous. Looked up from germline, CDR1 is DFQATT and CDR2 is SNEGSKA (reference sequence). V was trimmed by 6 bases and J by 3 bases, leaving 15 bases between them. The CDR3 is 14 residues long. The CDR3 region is CSAQQSGFNQPQHF. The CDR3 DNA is TGCAGTGCGCAACAGAGCGGATTCAATCAGCCCCAGCATTTT.

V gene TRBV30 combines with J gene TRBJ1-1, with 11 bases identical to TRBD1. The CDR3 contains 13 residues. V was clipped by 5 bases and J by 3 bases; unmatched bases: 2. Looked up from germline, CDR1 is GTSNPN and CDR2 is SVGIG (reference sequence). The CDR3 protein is CAWGQGAYTEAFF. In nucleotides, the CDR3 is TGTGCCTGGGGACAGGGGGCCTACACTGAAGCTTTCTTT.

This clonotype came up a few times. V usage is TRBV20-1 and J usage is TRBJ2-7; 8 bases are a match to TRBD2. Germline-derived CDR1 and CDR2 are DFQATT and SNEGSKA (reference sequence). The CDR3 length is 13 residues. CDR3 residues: CSPAGGDAYEQYF. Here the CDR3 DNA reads TGCAGCCCCGCCGGGGGGGACGCCTACGAGCAGTACTTC.

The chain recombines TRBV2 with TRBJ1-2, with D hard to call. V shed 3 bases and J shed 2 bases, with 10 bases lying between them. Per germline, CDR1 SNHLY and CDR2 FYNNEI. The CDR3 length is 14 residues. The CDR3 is CASSERWGNYGYTF. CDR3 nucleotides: TGTGCCAGCAGTGAGCGTTGGGGAAACTATGGCTACACCTTC.